Listed here are 8 T cell receptor beta chains from one sample, sequenced in a study of T cell repertoires in cytomegalovirus infection. TCRdb re-called the reads with MiXCR, one entry per CDR3 protein. This repertoire shows about 740,000 distinct CDR3 sequences, less than 40% found once; its top ten account for 2.5% to 3.5%. Source material: PBMCs. The receptors here all came from a human donor in good health (CMV status not recorded). Some clones in this sample may be carry-over from other donors' samples.

V is TRBV7-9 and J is TRBJ2-7; D is unclear. The germline CDR1 and CDR2 sequences are SEHNR and FQNEAQ (reference sequence). With 1 base removed from V and 5 bases from J, the gap between germline ends came to 6 bases. The CDR3 has 12 residues. CDR3 sequence: CASSLGADEQYF. The CDR3 DNA reads TGTGCCAGCAGCTTAGGAGCCGACGAGCAGTACTTC.

Only one count was recorded for this clonotype. The chain has TRBV2 and TRBJ1-5, with D uncertain. Trimming left V 8 bases short and J 2 bases short, with 19 bases between. The CDR3 consists of 16 residues. Germline values: CDR1 SNHLY, CDR2 FYNNEI. CDR3 bases: TGTGCCAGCCGTGGTGGGCGATCTCGTGGCAATCAGCCCCAGCATTTT. Protein product: CASRGGRSRGNQPQHF.

Notes on this clonotype: A read error is possible here, since a much larger clone lies one base away. V usage is TRBV7-9 and J usage is TRBJ2-1; D not certain. Trimming left V 0 bases short and J 0 bases short, with 6 bases between. This CDR3 contains 15 residues. Germline V gene sequence: CDR1 SEHNR, CDR2 FQNEAQ (reference sequence). The CDR3 loop is CASSLAWGSYNEQFF. Written as DNA, the CDR3 is TGTGCCAGCAGCTTAGCGTGGGGCTCCTACAATGAGCAGTTCTTC.

This clonotype was recorded many times. This chain joins TRBV7-6 and TRBJ1-1, with a weak D call TRBD1 (5 bases). V dropped 7 bases and J dropped 1 base, with 16 bases sitting between them. This CDR3 region has 15 residues. Germline assignment: CDR1 SGHVS and CDR2 FNYEAQ. The CDR3 reads CASNPAGIGNTEAFF. The CDR3 region has the DNA TGTGCCAGCAACCCAGCAGGGATTGGGAACACTGAAGCTTTCTTT.

This rearrangement joins TRBV11-2 to TRBJ2-2, with 7 bases aligning to TRBD2. CDR1 and CDR2 from the germline V gene are SGHAT and FQNNGV. J was trimmed by 5 bases and V by 5 bases; bases with no gene match: 11. The CDR3 is made up of 16 amino acids. The CDR3: CASSVMLGRGTGELFF. CDR3 bases: TGTGCCAGCAGCGTTATGCTGGGGCGGGGGACCGGGGAGCTGTTTTTT.

This clonotype has more than one count but fewer than ten. V gene TRBV7-9 combines with J gene TRBJ2-5; D may match TRBD1 or TRBD2 (6 bases each). The V end was cut by 5 bases, the J end by 3 bases, with 13 bases between. CDR1 SEHNR and CDR2 FQNEAQ come from the germline V gene (reference sequence). This CDR3 is 14 amino acids long. The CDR3 protein is CASSHRGGKETQYF. The CDR3 DNA reads TGTGCCAGCAGCCACCGAGGGGGGAAAGAGACCCAGTACTTC.

J is TRBJ1-1 and V is TRBV6-1, with 8 bases that match TRBD1. Germline V gene sequence: CDR1 MNHNS, CDR2 SASEGT. Germline trimming cut 6 bases from V and 10 bases from J; bases unmatched to any gene: 13. The CDR3 is 14 amino acids. The CDR3 spells CASRGTGGTTSAFF. The CDR3, as DNA: TGTGCCAGCAGGGGAACAGGGGGTACCACCTCAGCTTTCTTT.

This clonotype was counted a single time. The rearrangement joins TRBV19 to TRBJ2-7, with TRBD1 identical over 7 bases. The germline V gene encodes CDR1 LNHDA and CDR2 SQIVND (reference sequence). CDR3 length: 14 amino acids. Losses at the gene ends were 2 bases for V and 3 bases for J; bases not matched to a gene: 4. This CDR3 reads CASSIRGPIYEQYF. The CDR3 DNA is TGTGCCAGTAGTATAAGGGGGCCTATCTACGAGCAGTACTTC.